This T cell receptor (beta chain) was captured by sequencing in a study of type 1 regulatory T cells. Study-wide findings and caveats: Tr1 cells had a more restricted TCR repertoire than non-Tr1 cells.

Each CDR3 protein gets one entry after TCRdb re-called the reads with MiXCR. The table lists more than 60,000 distinct CDR3 sequences, less than 65% of them singletons. This clonotype was recorded a few times. Its antigen is as yet unknown. Trimming at V came to 0 bases and at J to 4 bases, leaving 5 bases not matched to a gene. Germline V CDR1 and CDR2: SEHNR, FQNEAQ (reference sequence). The CDR3 extends over 15 amino acids. The TCR originated in a human donor in good health. The sequenced sample was cultured non-Tr1 T cells, either the whole culture or a sorted T cell fraction (not recorded which). The rearrangement links TRBV7-9 to TRBJ2-7, with 8 bases matching TRBD1. The chain's CDR3 is CASSLADQGAYEQYF. CDR3 sequence (DNA): TGTGCCAGCAGCTTAGCGGATCAGGGGGCGTACGAGCAGTACTTC.